These 32 T cell receptor beta chains share one sample of origin, sequenced in a study of siplizumab effects on memory and regulatory T cells. Generated by immunoSEQ multiplex PCR, the TCRdb table keeps only in-frame clones and is missing some. The profile covers about 50,000 clones, with roughly 87% appearing a single time and less than 0.35% taken by the ten largest. The sequenced material came from naive CD8+ T cells sorted from blood. The receptors derive from a human donor in good health.

The V gene is TRBV5-1, the J gene TRBJ2-6, with unresolved D. Germline lookup yields CDR1 SGHRS and CDR2 YFSETQ. With 3 bases removed from V and 0 bases from J, the gap between germline ends came to 7 bases. The CDR3 consists of 15 residues. The CDR3 DNA sequence: TGCGCCAGCAGCTCAGGAGACTCTGGGGCCAACGTCCTGACTTTC. Amino acids: CASSSGDSGANVLTF.

This sequence joins TRBV10-3 and TRBJ2-7; 10 nucleotides align to TRBD2. J gave up 2 bases and V 0 bases, and 1 base lay outside the gene matches. From germline, CDR1 is ENHRY and CDR2 SYGVKD. This CDR3 has 15 amino acids. CDR3 residues: CAISESTSGTYEQYF. The CDR3 DNA reads TGTGCCATCAGTGAGTCAACTAGCGGGACCTACGAGCAGTACTTC.

The chain employs TRBV19 and TRBJ1-1; no firm D call. The V gene lost 6 bases and the J gene lost 7 bases, with 15 bases spanning the gap. CDR1 LNHDA and CDR2 SQIVND come from the germline V gene (reference sequence). CDR3 length: 13 amino acids. CDR3 protein: CASSLRLGLEAFF. In nucleotides, the CDR3 is TGTGCCAGTAGCCTGAGACTCGGGCTTGAAGCTTTCTTT.

The rearrangement uses TRBV2 and TRBJ2-1, with 8 bases aligning to TRBD1. V lost 6 bases and J lost 8; bases outside the gene matches: 12. The CDR3 consists of 15 residues. CDR1 and CDR2 from the germline V gene are SNHLY and FYNNEI. CDR3 bases: TGTGCCAGCAGGCTTGACAGGGGCAGGTTCGATGAGCAGTTCTTC. Translated: CASRLDRGRFDEQFF.

This chain joins TRBV9 and TRBJ2-6; 11 nucleotides align to TRBD1. In germline, CDR1 is SGDLS, CDR2 YYNGEE. The CDR3 loop spans 17 amino acids. V was clipped by 5 bases and J by 1 base; unmatched bases: 5. The CDR3 coding sequence is TGTGCCAGCAGGGGACAGGGGGTCTTTTCTGGGGCCAACGTCCTGACTTTC. This sequence encodes CASRGQGVFSGANVLTF.

The V gene is TRBV11-2, the J gene TRBJ2-7; the D gene is possibly TRBD1 (6 bases). V was shortened by 3 bases and J by 2 bases, with 11 bases between the two germline ends. There are 14 residues in the CDR3. Germline lookup yields CDR1 SGHAT and CDR2 FQNNGV. The CDR3 sequence: CASSLLAGAYEQYF. The CDR3 DNA follows: TGTGCCAGCAGCTTGCTCGCAGGGGCCTACGAGCAGTACTTC.

The chain links TRBV4-1 to TRBJ1-1, with D perhaps TRBD1 (6 bases). The germline V gene encodes CDR1 MGHRA and CDR2 YSYEKL. The CDR3 runs 16 residues. Deletions cut 0 bases from V and 5 bases from J, with 16 bases between. The CDR3 region has the DNA TGCGCCAGCAGCCAAGATGGGGCAGGGGTTTTGACTGAAGCTTTCTTT. Translated, it gives CASSQDGAGVLTEAFF.

Here the CDR3 reads CASSPARTGELFF. The CDR3 region has the DNA TGTGCCAGCAGCCCCGCGCGGACCGGGGAGCTGTTTTTT. This chain joins TRBV7-9 and TRBJ2-2, with unresolved D. Germline CDR1 is SEHNR and CDR2 is FQNEAQ (reference sequence). The CDR3 contains 13 residues. Trimming took off 5 bases at V and 5 bases at J, with 9 bases between the two ends. Full variable domain (rest looked up from reference TRBV7-9 and TRBJ2-2): DTGVSQNPRHKITKRGQNVTFRCDPISEHNRLYWYRQTLGQGPEFLTYFQNEAQLEKSRLLSDRFSAERPKGSFSTLEIQRTEQGDSAMYLCASSPARTGELFFGEGSRLTVL.

The chain is built from TRBV5-4 and TRBJ2-7, with D possibly being TRBD1 (5 bases). This CDR3 is 13 amino acids long. Between the trimmed V and J ends, which lost 4 bases and 5 bases, there was a span of 13 bases. Germline CDR1 and CDR2: SGHNT and YYREEE (reference sequence). CDR3 in amino acids: CASSVDTSDEQYF. Written as DNA, the CDR3 is TGTGCCAGCAGCGTGGACACGTCAGACGAGCAGTACTTC.

CDR3 residues: CASSEWSNYGYTF. For the CDR3, the DNA is TGTGCCAGCAGTGAATGGTCTAACTATGGCTACACCTTC. The rearrangement links TRBV25-1 to TRBJ1-2; D uncertain. V was clipped by 1 base and J by 0 bases, with 3 bases between them. Germline V gives CDR1 MGHDK, CDR2 SYGVNS. The CDR3 sequence is 13 residues long.

A few counts support this clone. The chain couples TRBV7-2 to TRBJ2-7; D perhaps matches TRBD2 (5 bases). With 5 bases removed from V and 1 base from J, the gap between germline ends came to 12 bases. From germline, CDR1 is SGHTA and CDR2 FQGNSA. The length of the CDR3 is 14 residues. This CDR3 is CASSQSGMSYEQYF. The DNA of the CDR3 is TGTGCCAGCAGCCAGAGCGGTATGTCCTACGAGCAGTACTTC.

This chain links TRBV7-2 with TRBJ1-1; D might be TRBD1 (6 bases). The length of the CDR3 is 13 residues. Per germline, CDR1 SGHTA and CDR2 FQGNSA. V lost 5 bases and J 11 bases, leaving 18 bases between the germline ends. CDR3 DNA: TGTGCCAGCAGCCCGGGACAACCTCACAGGGCTTTCTTT. It encodes CASSPGQPHRAFF.

This clone showed up just once. The rearrangement joins TRBV19 to TRBJ1-1; 8 bases fit TRBD1. Germline lookup yields CDR1 LNHDA and CDR2 SQIVND (reference sequence). The ends lost 6 bases at V and 6 bases at J; junction bases unmatched: 9. CDR3 length: 14 amino acids. CDR3 sequence (DNA): TGTGCCAGTAGGGACAGGGTTGGTGTCTCTGAAGCTTTCTTT. This translates into CASRDRVGVSEAFF. Full variable domain (rest looked up from reference TRBV19 and TRBJ1-1): DGGITQSPKYLFRKEGQNVTLSCEQNLNHDAMYWYRQDPGQGLRLIYYSQIVNDFQKGDIAEGYSVSREKKESFPLTVTSAQKNPTAFYLCASRDRVGVSEAFFGQGTRLTVV.

The genes are TRBV5-4 and TRBJ2-1, with 8 positions matching TRBD1. This CDR3 region has 15 residues. Trimming took 1 base from V and 6 from J; bases not matched to a gene: 6. Germline CDR1 reads SGHNT; CDR2 reads YYREEE (reference sequence). Written as DNA, the CDR3 is TGTGCCAGCAGCTTGTATTCAGGGGGCATCAATGAGCAGTTCTTC. This sequence encodes CASSLYSGGINEQFF.

This chain links TRBV6-5 with TRBJ2-7, with D unresolved. The CDR3 loop spans 13 amino acids. Germline lookup yields CDR1 MNHEY and CDR2 SVGAGI. The V end was cut by 3 bases, the J end by 0 bases, with 6 bases between. Here the CDR3 DNA reads TGTGCCAGCAGTTATGCCGGCTCCTACGAGCAGTACTTC. Encoded protein: CASSYAGSYEQYF.

The chain couples TRBV4-1 to TRBJ2-5; D may be TRBD1 (6 bases). With 1 base removed from V and 5 bases from J, the gap between germline ends came to 8 bases. The CDR3 runs to 13 residues. In germline, CDR1 is MGHRA, CDR2 YSYEKL. CDR3 in amino acids: CASSQVRGETQYF. The CDR3 region has the DNA TGCGCCAGCAGCCAAGTAAGGGGGGAGACCCAGTACTTC.

This clone has a handful of counts. This chain links TRBV5-4 with TRBJ1-1; D is ambiguous. The CDR3 is made up of 11 amino acids. Germline assignment: CDR1 SGHNT and CDR2 YYREEE (reference sequence). The V and J ends lost 4 bases and 7 bases respectively, with 8 bases between them. CDR3 sequence: CASSLGIEAFF. CDR3 coding DNA: TGTGCCAGCAGCCTAGGTATTGAAGCTTTCTTT. The full variable domain, completed using reference TRBV5-4 and TRBJ1-1, is ETGVTQSPTHLIKTRGQQVTLRCSSQSGHNTVSWYQQALGQGPQFIFQYYREEENGRGNFPPRFSGLQFPNYSSELNVNALELDDSALYLCASSLGIEAFFGQGTRLTVV.

V gene TRBV10-3 combines with J gene TRBJ2-7, with D tentatively TRBD1 or TRBD2 (6 bases each). The V and J ends lost 3 bases and 3 bases respectively, with 15 bases between them. From germline, CDR1 is ENHRY and CDR2 SYGVKD. The CDR3 is 15 amino acids. CDR3 in amino acids: CAISDSMEGVYEQYF. As DNA, the CDR3 is TGTGCCATCAGTGACTCGATGGAGGGGGTCTACGAGCAGTACTTC.

The J gene is TRBJ2-1, the V gene TRBV4-2, with 10 bases aligning to TRBD2. V lost 5 bases, J lost 4 bases, and 11 bases stayed unmatched. This CDR3 has 17 residues. Germline V gives CDR1 LGHNA, CDR2 YNFKEQ. The CDR3 bases are TGTGCCAGCAGCAAAATAGGAGCGGGAGGGCCTTACAATGAGCAGTTCTTC. Its translation: CASSKIGAGGPYNEQFF.

This clone appeared once. J is TRBJ1-2 and V is TRBV29-1; D unclear. V was pared by 3 bases and J by 3 bases, with 8 bases between. Germline V gene data show CDR1 as SQVTM and CDR2 as ANQGSEA. The CDR3 spans 12 residues. The CDR3 region has the DNA TGCAGCGTTGATCGGCAGGACTATGGCTACACCTTC. Translated, it gives CSVDRQDYGYTF. The full variable domain, completed using reference TRBV29-1 and TRBJ1-2, is SAVISQKPSRDICQRGTSLTIQCQVDSQVTMMFWYRQQPGQSLTLIATANQGSEATYESGFVIDKFPISRPNLTFSTLTVSNMSPEDSSIYLCSVDRQDYGYTFGSGTRLTVV.

V usage is TRBV11-2 and J usage is TRBJ2-5; 8 nucleotides align to TRBD1. The V gene's germline CDR1 is SGHAT and CDR2 FQNNGV. J lost 5 bases, V lost 4 bases, and 6 bases had no gene match. The CDR3 has 14 residues. CDR3 protein: CASSSGQGWETQYF. CDR3 bases: TGTGCCAGCAGCTCAGGACAGGGTTGGGAGACCCAGTACTTC.

On this clone: Because the CDR3's place on the DNA is in doubt, the DNA is left out and the CDR3 is given as listed by TCRdb. The V call is TRBV27, the J call TRBJ1-2. CDR1 is MNHEY, CDR2 SMNVEV, per germline (reference sequence). The CDR3 region is 12 residues in length, termini included. The CDR3 sequence is CASSSSGLGYTF.

The rearrangement uses TRBV7-3 and TRBJ2-1, with D hard to call. CDR1 is SGHTA and CDR2 is FQGTGA in the germline V gene. The V and J ends lost 4 bases and 2 bases respectively, with 6 bases between them. CDR3 size: 13 residues. CDR3 in DNA: TGTGCCAGCAGCTCCCTGACCTACAATGAGCAGTTCTTC. This translates into CASSSLTYNEQFF.

The chain couples TRBV6-1 to TRBJ1-1; D unresolved. Looked up from germline, CDR1 is MNHNS and CDR2 is SASEGT. CDR3 length: 14 amino acids. V was trimmed by 1 base and J by 5 bases, leaving 11 bases between them. The CDR3 spells CASSEERAATEAFF. CDR3 coding DNA: TGTGCCAGCAGTGAAGAGCGGGCGGCGACTGAAGCTTTCTTT.

Points on this clone: It is unclear where the CDR3 begins or ends on the DNA, so no DNA is shown, and the CDR3 is as TCRdb lists it. This sequence joins TRBV27 and TRBJ2-3; TRBD1, the D gene given by the table, was not confirmed from the DNA. The CDR3 extends over 14 residues, inclusive of both ends. The germline gives CDR1 MNHEY, CDR2 SMNVEV (reference sequence). This CDR3 is CASSFLAGTDTQYF.

The chain combines TRBV5-1 with TRBJ2-1, with 14 bases aligning to TRBD2. V trimming: 3 bases; J trimming: 2 bases; junction bases outside the gene matches: 7. The CDR3 loop spans 18 amino acids. CDR1 and CDR2 (germline): SGHRS, YFSETQ. This chain's CDR3 is CASSSPGLAGEAYNEQFF. CDR3 bases: TGCGCCAGCAGCTCCCCGGGACTAGCGGGGGAAGCCTACAATGAGCAGTTCTTC.

The chain is built from TRBV4-1 and TRBJ2-2; a possible D gene is TRBD1 (6 bases). The CDR3 is made up of 14 amino acids. V lost 4 bases and J 6 bases, leaving 12 bases between the germline ends. Germline-derived CDR1 and CDR2 are MGHRA and YSYEKL. The CDR3 here is CASSLIGQSGELFF. Here the CDR3 DNA reads TGCGCCAGCAGCCTAATAGGACAGTCCGGGGAGCTGTTTTTT.

The rearrangement uses TRBV19 and TRBJ1-1, with D perhaps TRBD1 (5 bases). Germline lookup yields CDR1 LNHDA and CDR2 SQIVND (reference sequence). This CDR3 is built from 12 residues. Trimming shortened V by 9 bases and J by 4 bases, and 12 bases separated the two germline ends. CDR3 nucleotides: TGTGCCAGCAATGAGGGGTTCACTGAAGCTTTCTTT. It is translated as CASNEGFTEAFF.

The chain combines TRBV11-2 with TRBJ2-3, with a possible D match to TRBD2 (6 bases). Germline V CDR1 and CDR2: SGHAT, FQNNGV. V was cut by 3 bases and J by 2 bases, with 15 bases left in between. There are 16 residues in the CDR3. The CDR3 reads CASSFSSGSITDTQYF. DNA of the CDR3: TGTGCCAGCAGCTTTTCAAGCGGGTCCATCACAGATACGCAGTATTTT.

CDR3 region: CASSLGVASGAPGETQYF. CDR3 coding DNA: TGTGCCAGCAGCTTAGGGGTGGCTAGCGGAGCCCCCGGGGAGACCCAGTACTTC. J is TRBJ2-5 and V is TRBV7-3, with 7 nucleotides matching TRBD2. J was trimmed by 5 bases and V by 2 bases; bases with no gene match: 17. The CDR3 is made up of 18 amino acids. In germline, CDR1 is SGHTA, CDR2 FQGTGA.

The V gene is TRBV4-1, the J gene TRBJ1-2, with TRBD1 matching 10 bases. CDR1 and CDR2 (germline): MGHRA, YSYEKL. Losses at the gene ends were 2 bases for V and 5 bases for J; bases not matched to a gene: 8. The CDR3 totals 16 residues. This CDR3 reads CASSQLRDRGIYGYTF. The CDR3 DNA sequence: TGCGCCAGCAGCCAACTTCGGGACAGGGGAATTTATGGCTACACCTTC.

The table lists this clone with a count of one. The chain joins TRBV4-1 to TRBJ2-7; the match to TRBD1 covers 8 bases. The germline V gene has CDR1 MGHRA and CDR2 YSYEKL. This CDR3 has 13 amino acids. Trimming removed 5 bases from V and 3 bases from J; junction bases left unmatched: 3. This CDR3 reads CASSAGGRYEQYF. CDR3 coding DNA: TGCGCCAGCAGCGCAGGGGGCCGCTACGAGCAGTACTTC.